These 28 T cell receptor beta chains were all obtained from the same sample, sequenced in a study of blood T cells in healthy people across ages. Next came a second PCR, run for about 7 to 11 cycles, which used a sample-barcoded 5' primer along with a J-beta primer mix. Using its own MiXCR run on the 5' RACE reads, TCRdb lists one record per CDR3 protein. The data hold 1.5 million or so distinct CDR3 sequences, with under 55% observed a single time. Material: blood. The receptors here all came from a woman aged 18-29 years in good health.

V gene TRBV29-1 combines with J gene TRBJ1-2, with D tentatively TRBD1 (5 bases). Trimming stripped 1 base from V and 2 bases from J, with 17 bases between. Germline values: CDR1 SQVTM, CDR2 ANQGSEA. The CDR3 extends over 16 amino acids. The chain's CDR3 is CSVEVLPGPNNYGYTF. The CDR3 region has the DNA TGCAGCGTTGAAGTTCTTCCGGGACCGAACAACTATGGCTACACCTTC. Filled out from reference TRBV29-1 and TRBJ1-2, the complete variable domain reads SAVISQKPSRDICQRGTSLTIQCQVDSQVTMMFWYRQQPGQSLTLIATANQGSEATYESGFVIDKFPISRPNLTFSTLTVSNMSPEDSSIYLCSVEVLPGPNNYGYTFGSGTRLTVV.

This chain's CDR3 is CASSPRTGIGYTF. CDR3 coding DNA: TGTGCCAGCAGTCCCCGGACAGGGATTGGCTACACCTTC. This rearrangement joins TRBV12-3 or TRBV12-4 to TRBJ1-2; 8 positions match TRBD1. The CDR3 totals 13 residues. V lost 5 bases and J lost 7; bases outside the gene matches: 6.

The CDR3 protein is CSVELAANNEQFF. Here the CDR3 DNA reads TGCAGCGTTGAACTAGCGGCGAACAATGAGCAGTTCTTC. The chain is built from TRBV29-1 and TRBJ2-1; 7 bases fit TRBD2. In germline, CDR1 is SQVTM, CDR2 ANQGSEA. The CDR3 runs 13 residues. V trimming: 2 bases; J trimming: 5 bases; junction bases outside the gene matches: 3.

This chain joins TRBV7-2 and TRBJ2-4; 8 positions match TRBD1. The J call could be wrong; TRBJ2-7 is a better fit for the DNA end. In germline, CDR1 is SGHTA, CDR2 FQGNSA. This CDR3 has 14 residues. CDR3 sequence reads: CASSSDRALHEQYF. In DNA, the CDR3 is TGTGCCAGCAGCTCGGACAGGGCCCTCCACGAGCAGTACTTC.

This sequence joins TRBV20-1 and TRBJ2-7; tentatively, D is TRBD2 (6 bases). The last part of the DNA fits TRBJ2-5 better; the J call may be wrong. Germline V CDR1 and CDR2: DFQATT, SNEGSKA (reference sequence). The CDR3 sequence is 14 residues long. The CDR3 spells CSAVRMASVKTQYF. The CDR3 bases are TGCAGTGCTGTCCGTATGGCTAGCGTTAAGACCCAGTACTTC.

This clonotype was detected a few times. The chain has TRBV20-1 and TRBJ1-1; D unclear. The CDR3 spans 11 residues. Germline CDR1 and CDR2: DFQATT and SNEGSKA (reference sequence). Trimming took 3 bases from V and 11 from J, leaving 13 bases between them. CDR3 sequence (DNA): TGCAGTGCTAGTCGGAGAACGGGGGCTTTCTTT. Translated: CSASRRTGAFF.

This clonotype was detected only a few times. This chain links TRBV7-6 with TRBJ1-6, with TRBD1 matching over 9 bases. Germline V gene sequence: CDR1 SGHVS, CDR2 FNYEAQ. V lost 1 base to trimming and J lost 3 bases; unmatched junction nucleotides: 1. There are 16 residues in the CDR3. The CDR3 DNA is TGTGCCAGCAGCTTAGGGGACAGGGACTATAATTCACCCCTCCACTTT. This encodes CASSLGDRDYNSPLHF.

J is TRBJ2-2 and V is TRBV9, with D tentatively TRBD1 (5 bases). The CDR3 is 14 residues long. Germline loops: CDR1 SGDLS, CDR2 YYNGEE. Trimming took off 6 bases at V and 4 bases at J, with 13 bases between the two ends. CDR3 DNA sequence: TGTGCCAGCACGGTAGGGGTGATCACCGGGGAGCTGTTTTTT. Translating it yields CASTVGVITGELFF. The full variable domain, completed using reference TRBV9 and TRBJ2-2, is DSGVTQTPKHLITATGQRVTLRCSPRSGDLSVYWYQQSLDQGLQFLIQYYNGEERAKGNILERFSAQQFPDLHSELNLSSLELGDSALYFCASTVGVITGELFFGEGSRLTVL.

The V call is TRBV7-2, the J call TRBJ2-3; a possible D gene is TRBD1 (5 bases). V was shortened by 4 bases and J by 5 bases, with 13 bases between the two germline ends. Germline CDR1 reads SGHTA; CDR2 reads FQGNSA. This CDR3 region has 14 residues. The CDR3 DNA is TGTGCCAGCAGCTGGGTGGGGCCGAAAGATACGCAGTATTTT. It specifies CASSWVGPKDTQYF.

J is TRBJ2-4 and V is TRBV5-5; D may correspond to TRBD1 or TRBD2 (6 bases each). The end of the DNA aligns better with TRBJ2-7, so the J call may be wrong. Germline assignment: CDR1 SGHKS and CDR2 YYEKEE (reference sequence). The CDR3 has 13 amino acids. The DNA for the CDR3 is TGTGCCAGCAGCTTGGGGGGGGCTGTCGAGCAGTACTTC. It translates to CASSLGGAVEQYF.

This clonotype came up a few times. This chain links TRBV12-5 with TRBJ1-2; D may be TRBD1 (6 bases). From germline, CDR1 is LGHNT and CDR2 FRNRAP. CDR3 length: 14 amino acids. Trimming cost V 2 bases and J 4 bases, with 11 bases left between them. The CDR3 DNA sequence: TGTGCTAGTGGTTTGACGGGGGGCGCCTATGGCTACACCTTC. Protein sequence: CASGLTGGAYGYTF.

The CDR3 spells CASSIKAGDYGYTF. In DNA, the CDR3 is TGTGCCAGCAGCATAAAGGCAGGGGACTATGGCTACACCTTC. This chain connects TRBV7-2 to TRBJ1-2; D possibly corresponds to TRBD1 (6 bases). Germline lookup yields CDR1 SGHTA and CDR2 FQGNSA. V gave up 5 bases and J gave up 3 bases, with 13 bases separating them. This CDR3 has 14 residues.

There are a few counts of this clonotype. The chain employs TRBV29-1 and TRBJ2-3; 11 positions agree with TRBD1. Germline V gene data show CDR1 as SQVTM and CDR2 as ANQGSEA. The CDR3 consists of 17 residues. The junction had 14 bases not matched to a gene; V was cut back by 4 bases and J by 5 bases. Written as DNA, the CDR3 is TGCAGCGTTGGAAATAATGACGGACAGGGGGCTAAAGATACGCAGTATTTT. It is translated as CSVGNNDGQGAKDTQYF.

This chain connects TRBV7-9 to TRBJ2-3; D perhaps matches TRBD1 (5 bases). Looked up from germline, CDR1 is SEHNR and CDR2 is FQNEAQ (reference sequence). V was cut by 0 bases and J by 0 bases, with 10 bases left in between. There are 16 residues in the CDR3. CDR3 in amino acids: CASSLAVGRSTDTQYF. The CDR3 region has the DNA TGTGCCAGCAGCTTAGCAGTGGGGCGGAGCACAGATACGCAGTATTTT.

The chain recombines TRBV29-1 with TRBJ1-1, with D possibly matching TRBD1 (5 bases). Trimming stripped 1 base from V and 4 bases from J, with 19 bases between. Per germline, CDR1 SQVTM and CDR2 ANQGSEA. CDR3 size: 16 residues. In DNA form, the CDR3 reads TGCAGCGTTGAAGGCGGGACGGTTAGACCTACCACTGAAGCTTTCTTT. This gives the protein CSVEGGTVRPTTEAFF.

At least ten counts were recorded for this clonotype. The chain couples TRBV3-1 to TRBJ2-5, with TRBD1 identical over 7 bases. Losses at the gene ends were 3 bases for V and 2 bases for J; bases not matched to a gene: 0. This CDR3 is 13 amino acids long. CDR1 and CDR2 from the germline V gene are LGHDT and YNNKEL (reference sequence). The CDR3 sequence is CASSQTGQETQYF. The CDR3 DNA is TGTGCCAGCAGCCAGACAGGGCAAGAGACCCAGTACTTC.

V is TRBV30 and J is TRBJ2-1; D gene ambiguous. CDR3 length equals 11 residues. V was cut by 2 bases and J by 5 bases, with 4 bases left in between. The germline gives CDR1 GTSNPN, CDR2 SVGIG (reference sequence). CDR3 bases: TGTGCCTGGAGTATGGACAATGAGCAGTTCTTC. Translating gives CAWSMDNEQFF.

This chain connects TRBV20-1 to TRBJ2-2; 7 nucleotides line up with TRBD2. Germline V lookup: CDR1 DFQATT, CDR2 SNEGSKA (reference sequence). This CDR3 region has 17 residues. The J segment lost 3 bases and the V segment lost 1 base, leaving 11 bases of the junction unmatched. DNA for the CDR3: TGCAGTGCTAGAGCCCCACCGACTAGCAGACACACCGGGGAGCTGTTTTTT. Protein sequence: CSARAPPTSRHTGELFF.

The CDR3: CASSARAVNNEQFF. As DNA, the CDR3 is TGTGCCAGCAGCGCACGGGCAGTAAACAATGAGCAGTTCTTC. The chain links TRBV7-2 to TRBJ2-1, with D uncertain. V was cut by 5 bases and J by 5 bases, with 13 bases left in between. CDR1 and CDR2 from the germline V gene are SGHTA and FQGNSA. CDR3 size: 14 residues. Full variable domain (missing parts from reference TRBV7-2 and TRBJ2-1): GAGVSQSPSNKVTEKGKDVELRCDPISGHTALYWYRQSLGQGLEFLIYFQGNSAPDKSGLPSDRFSAERTGGSVSTLTIQRTQQEDSAVYLCASSARAVNNEQFFGPGTRLTVL.

The V and J genes are TRBV18 and TRBJ1-6, with 7 bases matching TRBD1. J gave up 9 bases and V 4 bases, and 6 bases lay outside the gene matches. The CDR3 consists of 14 residues. Germline V gene data show CDR1 as KGHSH and CDR2 as LQKENI. This CDR3 is CASSLRGVTSPLHF. DNA for the CDR3: TGTGCCAGCTCACTCAGGGGGGTGACTTCACCCCTCCACTTT.

Only one count was recorded for this clonotype. J is TRBJ1-1 and V is TRBV11-2; the D gene is possibly TRBD1 (5 bases). This CDR3 is 14 amino acids long. Per the germline V gene, CDR1 is SGHAT and CDR2 is FQNNGV. V dropped 7 bases and J dropped 7 bases, with 19 bases sitting between them. The CDR3 sequence is CASTRWGGTDEAFF. The CDR3 DNA reads as TGTGCCAGCACCCGCTGGGGCGGTACGGATGAAGCTTTCTTT. Full variable domain (rest looked up from reference TRBV11-2 and TRBJ1-1): EAGVAQSPRYKIIEKRQSVAFWCNPISGHATLYWYQQILGQGPKLLIQFQNNGVVDDSQLPKDRFSAERLKGVDSTLKIQPAKLEDSAVYLCASTRWGGTDEAFFGQGTRLTVV.

In this sample, this clonotype turned up a few times. Just one base apart from a much larger clone, this may be a read error. The V call is TRBV25-1, the J call TRBJ2-7; no clear D. The length of the CDR3 is 11 residues. CDR1 and CDR2 from the germline V gene are MGHDK and SYGVNS. V was trimmed by 6 bases and J by 0 bases, leaving 3 bases between them. Written as DNA, the CDR3 is TGTGCCAGCAGGTTCTCCTACGAGCAGTACTTC. Translating it yields CASRFSYEQYF.

This clonotype was seen a handful of times. This chain uses TRBV6-6 with TRBJ2-7; 12 positions agree with TRBD2. Germline V gives CDR1 MNHNY, CDR2 SVGAGI (reference sequence). The CDR3 has 16 residues. Trimming cost V 4 bases and J 5 bases; bases outside gene matches: 9. The CDR3 is CASSSALAGGPHEQYF. The CDR3 nucleotides are TGTGCCAGCAGTTCCGCTCTAGCGGGGGGGCCCCACGAGCAGTACTTC.

In this sample, this clonotype turned up a few times. The V and J genes are TRBV12-5 and TRBJ2-1, with 8 bases that match TRBD2. The CDR3 sequence is 13 residues long. J gave up 8 bases and V 6 bases, and 6 bases lay outside the gene matches. Germline CDR1 reads LGHNT; CDR2 reads FRNRAP. CDR3: CASGLSGSDEQFF. As DNA, the CDR3 is TGTGCTAGTGGCCTGAGCGGGAGTGATGAGCAGTTCTTC.

This clonotype was detected only a few times. The chain recombines TRBV6-5 with TRBJ2-3; 7 bases line up with TRBD2. CDR3 length equals 15 residues. Trimming cost V 7 bases and J 0 bases; bases outside gene matches: 7. CDR1 MNHEY and CDR2 SVGAGI come from the germline V gene. The CDR3 DNA reads TGTGCCAGCAATAGAGCGGGGTCCAGCACAGATACGCAGTATTTT. It specifies CASNRAGSSTDTQYF.

Concerning this clonotype: Since a much larger clone is just one base distant, this may be a read error. The chain combines TRBV7-2 with TRBJ2-7, with D tentatively TRBD1 or TRBD2 (5 bases each). This CDR3 comprises 14 residues. Per the germline V gene, CDR1 is SGHTA and CDR2 is FQGNSA. Deletions cut 5 bases from V and 7 bases from J, with 18 bases between. Here the CDR3 DNA reads TGTGCCAGCAGCAACCGGGACCTGTACAATGAGCAGTACTTC. Encoded protein: CASSNRDLYNEQYF.

V and J are TRBV27 and TRBJ2-1, with TRBD2 as a possible D gene (5 bases). From germline, CDR1 is MNHEY and CDR2 SMNVEV (reference sequence). The V end lost 3 bases, the J end lost 5 bases, and 14 bases lay between the germline ends. This CDR3 is 15 amino acids long. This CDR3 is CASSFREPIHNEQFF. The DNA of the CDR3 is TGTGCCAGCAGTTTTAGGGAGCCGATACACAATGAGCAGTTCTTC.

The chain is built from TRBV20-1 and TRBJ2-1, with TRBD2 matching 12 bases. Germline trimming cut 3 bases from V and 8 bases from J; bases unmatched to any gene: 5. Looked up from germline, CDR1 is DFQATT and CDR2 is SNEGSKA (reference sequence). The CDR3 consists of 14 residues. The CDR3 DNA is TGCAGTGCTAGGGGGACTAGCGGGTTCTATGAGCAGTTCTTC. Its protein product is CSARGTSGFYEQFF.